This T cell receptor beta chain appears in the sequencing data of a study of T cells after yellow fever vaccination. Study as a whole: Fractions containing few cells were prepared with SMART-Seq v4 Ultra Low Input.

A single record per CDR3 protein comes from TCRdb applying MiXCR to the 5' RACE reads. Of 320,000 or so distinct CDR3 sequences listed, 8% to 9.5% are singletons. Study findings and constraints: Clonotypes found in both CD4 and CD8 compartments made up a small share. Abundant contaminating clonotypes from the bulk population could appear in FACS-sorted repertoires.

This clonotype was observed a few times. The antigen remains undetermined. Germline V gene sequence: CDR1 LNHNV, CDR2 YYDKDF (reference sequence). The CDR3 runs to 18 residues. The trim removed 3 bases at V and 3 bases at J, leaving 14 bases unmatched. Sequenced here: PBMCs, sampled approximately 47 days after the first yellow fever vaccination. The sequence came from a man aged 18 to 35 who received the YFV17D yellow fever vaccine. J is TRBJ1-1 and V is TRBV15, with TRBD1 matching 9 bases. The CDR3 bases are TGTGCCACCAGCAGGCTTTCATCCAGGACAGGGGTCGACACTGAAGCTTTCTTT. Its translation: CATSRLSSRTGVDTEAFF.